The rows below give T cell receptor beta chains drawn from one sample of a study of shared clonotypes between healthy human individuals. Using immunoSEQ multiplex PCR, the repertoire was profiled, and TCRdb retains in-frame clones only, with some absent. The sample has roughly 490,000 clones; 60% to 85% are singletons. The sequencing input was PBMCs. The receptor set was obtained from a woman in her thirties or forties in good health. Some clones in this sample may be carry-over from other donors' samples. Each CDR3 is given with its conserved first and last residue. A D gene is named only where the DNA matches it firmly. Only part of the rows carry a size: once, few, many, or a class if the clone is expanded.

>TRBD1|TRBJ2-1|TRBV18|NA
TGTGCCAGCTCACTCTCCGGACAGGGTGACAATGAGCAGTTCTTC
CASSLSGQGDNEQFF
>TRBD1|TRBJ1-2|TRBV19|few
TGTGCCAGTAGTATAGCCCAACCGGTTGGGACAGCATACTATGGCTACACCTTC
CASSIAQPVGTAYYGYTF
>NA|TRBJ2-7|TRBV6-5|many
TGTGCCAGCAGTTACTCTGAGACAGGAGCCTACGAGCAGTACTTC
CASSYSETGAYEQYF
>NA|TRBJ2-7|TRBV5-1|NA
TGCGCCAGCAGCTTGGTTAGCGCGAATGAGCAGTACTTC
CASSLVSANEQYF
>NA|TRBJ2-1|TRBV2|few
TGTGCCAGCAGTGAGGAACGCCGCGGGAACAATGAGCAGTTCTTC
CASSEERRGNNEQFF
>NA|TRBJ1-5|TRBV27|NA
TGTGCCAGCAGTTTGGGTAGCAATCAGCCCCAGCATTTT
CASSLGSNQPQHF
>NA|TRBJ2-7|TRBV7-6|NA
TGTGCCAGCAGCCCCACCTCCACGGTCTACGAGCAGTACTTC
CASSPTSTVYEQYF
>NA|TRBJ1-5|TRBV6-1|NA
TGTGCCAGCAGCCGGGAAAACCAGGAGCCCCAGCATTTT
CASSRENQEPQHF
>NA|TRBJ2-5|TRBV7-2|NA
TGTGCCAGCAGCCGAGGGGCCCACCAAGAGACCCAGTACTTC
CASSRGAHQETQYF
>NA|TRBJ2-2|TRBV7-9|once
TGTGCCAGCAGCTTACGCAGGGTGGATACCGGGGAGCTGTTTTTT
CASSLRRVDTGELFF
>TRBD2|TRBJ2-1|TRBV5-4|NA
TGTGCCAGCCGGACTAGCGGTAAGCAGTTCTTC
CASRTSGKQFF
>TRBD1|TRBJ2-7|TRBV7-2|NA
TGTGCCAGCAGCCCATTGAGGACAGGGGGTAACGAGCAGTACTTC
CASSPLRTGGNEQYF
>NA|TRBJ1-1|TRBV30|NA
TGTGCCTGGAGTGTACTAGGGGGAACTGAAGCTTTCTTT
CAWSVLGGTEAFF
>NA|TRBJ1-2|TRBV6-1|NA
TGTGCCAGCAGACACAGCGGCTTAAACTATGGCTACACCTTC
CASRHSGLNYGYTF
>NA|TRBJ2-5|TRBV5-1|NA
TGCGCCAGCAGCTCCGGGGCCTCGTACCAAGAGACCCAGTACTTC
CASSSGASYQETQYF
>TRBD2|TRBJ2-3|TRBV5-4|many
TGTGCCAGCAGCTTGGGTGGGAGGGTCACAGATACGCAGTATTTT
CASSLGGRVTDTQYF
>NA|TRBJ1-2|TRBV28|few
TGTGCCAGCAGTTTTTCGGGGATCTATGGCTACACCTTC
CASSFSGIYGYTF
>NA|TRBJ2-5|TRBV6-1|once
TGTGCCAGCAGTGAATTGGGGGGCTACCAAGAGACCCAGTACTTC
CASSELGGYQETQYF
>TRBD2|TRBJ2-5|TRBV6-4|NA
TGTGCCAGCATCCTCGCGGGAGGGTGGGAGACCCAGTACTTC
CASILAGGWETQYF
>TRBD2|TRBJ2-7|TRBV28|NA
TGTGCCAGCAGGTCCGGGACTAGCAGCGAGCAGTACTTC
CASRSGTSSEQYF
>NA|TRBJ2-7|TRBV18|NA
TGTGCCAGCTCACCACCTTGGTCCGATCGCATGAGGAACGAGCAGTACTTC
CASSPPWSDRMRNEQYF